These T cell receptor beta chains were read from a single sample in a study of control samples from healthy donors and cancer patients. This table comes from immunoSEQ multiplex PCR, and its TCRdb copy is limited to in-frame clones, with some not included. The data show fewer than 200,000 clones, roughly 91% seen once. Sequenced: blood. These receptor sequences come from a man aged 18 to 29 in good health. The CDR3 runs from the conserved cysteine through the conserved F or W. D genes are given only for firm matches. Clone size is given for some rows only: seen once, a few or many times, or a class if the clone is expanded.

clone size: .; J gene: TRBJ1-1; V gene: TRBV21-1; D gene: .; CDR3 DNA: TGTGCCAGCAGCAATGGGGAGCCTGAAGCTTTCTTT; CDR3 protein: CASSNGEPEAFF
clone size: .; J gene: TRBJ1-2; V gene: TRBV18; D gene: .; CDR3 DNA: TGTGCCAGCTCACCTACTCGACAGCACTCTTCTAACTATGGCTACACCTTC; CDR3 protein: CASSPTRQHSSNYGYTF
clone size: .; J gene: TRBJ2-7; V gene: TRBV27; D gene: .; CDR3 DNA: TGTGCCAGCAGTTTAAGGGGACACCTCTCCTACGAGCAGTACTTC; CDR3 protein: CASSLRGHLSYEQYF
clone size: .; J gene: TRBJ1-6; V gene: TRBV3-1/TRBV3-2; D gene: .; CDR3 DNA: TGTGCCAGCAGCCAAGAAGACTGGTCACCCCTCCACTTT; CDR3 protein: CASSQEDWSPLHF
clone size: .; J gene: TRBJ1-1; V gene: TRBV19; D gene: .; CDR3 DNA: TGTGCCAGTAGTAGTCGCAGGGCCCCTTTCCCTGAAGCTTTCTTT; CDR3 protein: CASSSRRAPFPEAFF
clone size: .; J gene: TRBJ1-1; V gene: TRBV14; D gene: .; CDR3 DNA: TGTGCCACCGATAGTTATACAGGGAACACTGAAGCTTTCTTT; CDR3 protein: CATDSYTGNTEAFF
clone size: .; J gene: TRBJ1-6; V gene: TRBV27; D gene: .; CDR3 DNA: TGTGCCAGCAGTGAAGGAGGGTCCTATAATTCACCCCTCCACTTT; CDR3 protein: CASSEGGSYNSPLHF
clone size: .; J gene: TRBJ1-1; V gene: TRBV5-1; D gene: .; CDR3 DNA: TGCGCCAGCAGCTTGGACGGTCCGGGGAAGAACACTGAAGCTTTCTTT; CDR3 protein: CASSLDGPGKNTEAFF
clone size: .; J gene: TRBJ1-1; V gene: TRBV6-5; D gene: .; CDR3 DNA: TGTGCCAGCAGTTACCTCGTAGGGAAGGTAGCTTTCTTT; CDR3 protein: CASSYLVGKVAFF
clone size: once; J gene: TRBJ1-5; V gene: TRBV5-6; D gene: TRBD1; CDR3 DNA: TGTGCCAGCAGCTTGTTCCAGGGGGTAGATCAGCCCCAGCATTTT; CDR3 protein: CASSLFQGVDQPQHF
clone size: .; J gene: TRBJ1-1; V gene: TRBV2; D gene: .; CDR3 DNA: TGTGCCAGCACGCAGGGTTACACTGAAGCTTTCTTT; CDR3 protein: CASTQGYTEAFF
clone size: .; J gene: TRBJ2-1; V gene: TRBV18; D gene: TRBD2; CDR3 DNA: TGTGCCAGCTCACTGACTAGCGGGGCATACAATGAGCAGTTCTTC; CDR3 protein: CASSLTSGAYNEQFF
clone size: .; J gene: TRBJ1-1; V gene: TRBV30; D gene: .; CDR3 DNA: TGTGCCTGGAGTACCCATCATCGAGGTGAAGCTTTCTTT; CDR3 protein: CAWSTHHRGEAFF
clone size: .; J gene: TRBJ2-3; V gene: TRBV7-9; D gene: TRBD1; CDR3 DNA: TGTGCCAGCAGCCCCATCCCGGGACAGGGGGCGCGCGCAGATACGCAGTATTTT; CDR3 protein: CASSPIPGQGARADTQYF
clone size: .; J gene: TRBJ2-3; V gene: TRBV5-1; D gene: TRBD2; CDR3 DNA: TGCGCCAGCAGCTTAGGGACTAGCCGGAGCACAGATACGCAGTATTTT; CDR3 protein: CASSLGTSRSTDTQYF
clone size: .; J gene: TRBJ1-1; V gene: TRBV5-1; D gene: TRBD1; CDR3 DNA: TGCGCCAGCATACAGGGGGCTGGGAACACTGAAGCTTTCTTT; CDR3 protein: CASIQGAGNTEAFF
clone size: .; J gene: TRBJ1-4; V gene: TRBV18; D gene: .; CDR3 DNA: TGTGCCAGCTCACGAGGTCAGGGGAATGAAAAACTGTTTTTT; CDR3 protein: CASSRGQGNEKLFF
clone size: once; J gene: TRBJ2-3; V gene: TRBV5-1; D gene: .; CDR3 DNA: TGCGCCAGCAGCTTGGGCCCCGGGACAAAGAGTGATACGCAGTATTTT; CDR3 protein: CASSLGPGTKSDTQYF
clone size: .; J gene: TRBJ2-1; V gene: TRBV13; D gene: .; CDR3 DNA: TGTGCCAGCAGCTTGGGTTACAATGAGCAGTTCTTC; CDR3 protein: CASSLGYNEQFF
clone size: few; J gene: TRBJ2-7; V gene: TRBV25-1; D gene: .; CDR3 DNA: TGTGCCAGCAGCCCCGCCCTTAGTTACGAGCAGTACTTC; CDR3 protein: CASSPALSYEQYF
clone size: .; J gene: TRBJ2-1; V gene: TRBV5-8; D gene: .; CDR3 DNA: TGTGCCAGCAGTTCTGCTCGTAGGGGCAATGAGCAGTTCTTC; CDR3 protein: CASSSARRGNEQFF
clone size: .; J gene: TRBJ2-5; V gene: TRBV9; D gene: TRBD2; CDR3 DNA: TGTGCCAGCAGCGCCGAGCGGGGGTCGCAAGAGACCCAGTACTTC; CDR3 protein: CASSAERGSQETQYF
clone size: .; J gene: TRBJ2-5; V gene: TRBV5-4; D gene: .; CDR3 DNA: TGTGCCAGCAGCTTCGGGATGGGGGGCGGAGAGACCCAGTACTTC; CDR3 protein: CASSFGMGGGETQYF
clone size: .; J gene: TRBJ2-1; V gene: TRBV5-1; D gene: TRBD2; CDR3 DNA: TGCGCCAGCAGCTTTAGCGGGGGCTCCTACAATGAGCAGTTCTTC; CDR3 protein: CASSFSGGSYNEQFF
clone size: .; J gene: TRBJ1-2; V gene: TRBV30; D gene: TRBD1; CDR3 DNA: TGTGCCTGGAGTCGACAGGGGCTTGGCTACACCTTC; CDR3 protein: CAWSRQGLGYTF
clone size: once; J gene: TRBJ2-1; V gene: TRBV5-1; D gene: TRBD1; CDR3 DNA: TGCGCCAGCAGCTTTGACAGGGGGCCCCTGAGTGAGCAGTTCTTC; CDR3 protein: CASSFDRGPLSEQFF
clone size: .; J gene: TRBJ2-5; V gene: TRBV24-1; D gene: TRBD1; CDR3 DNA: TGTGCCACCAGTGGGGGGACAGCTCAAGAGACCCAGTACTTC; CDR3 protein: CATSGGTAQETQYF
clone size: .; J gene: TRBJ2-2; V gene: TRBV28; D gene: TRBD1; CDR3 DNA: TGTGCCAGCAGTTTATGGGACAGGGGGCTCAGGCCCGGGGAGCTGTTTTTT; CDR3 protein: CASSLWDRGLRPGELFF
clone size: .; J gene: TRBJ2-2; V gene: TRBV7-8; D gene: .; CDR3 DNA: TGTGCCAGCAGAGCCTTCGGGGAATACACCGGGGAGCTGTTTTTT; CDR3 protein: CASRAFGEYTGELFF
clone size: .; J gene: TRBJ2-3; V gene: TRBV30; D gene: TRBD2; CDR3 DNA: TGTGCCTGGAGTGGCGGGGGGCGCACAGATACGCAGTATTTT; CDR3 protein: CAWSGGGRTDTQYF
clone size: .; J gene: TRBJ2-1; V gene: TRBV15; D gene: .; CDR3 DNA: TGTGCCACCCGTGGGGGATCCTACAATGAGCAGTTCTTC; CDR3 protein: CATRGGSYNEQFF
clone size: .; J gene: TRBJ2-7; V gene: TRBV5-1; D gene: .; CDR3 DNA: TGCGCCAGCAGCTTAACCGGGACACCGAGCTCCTACGAGCAGTACTTC; CDR3 protein: CASSLTGTPSSYEQYF
clone size: .; J gene: TRBJ2-1; V gene: TRBV19; D gene: .; CDR3 DNA: TGTGCCAGTAGTATGTCGGCGGGCAATGAGCAGTTCTTC; CDR3 protein: CASSMSAGNEQFF
clone size: .; J gene: TRBJ2-1; V gene: TRBV19; D gene: .; CDR3 DNA: TGTGCCAGTAGTATCCCACCGCTAATATCGTACAATGAGCAGTTCTTC; CDR3 protein: CASSIPPLISYNEQFF
clone size: .; J gene: TRBJ1-4; V gene: TRBV28; D gene: .; CDR3 DNA: TGTGCCAGCAGTTTGGCAGGTCAGGGCGTTGAAAAACTGTTTTTT; CDR3 protein: CASSLAGQGVEKLFF
clone size: .; J gene: TRBJ2-1; V gene: TRBV4-1; D gene: TRBD2; CDR3 DNA: TGCGCCAGCAGCCAAACTACCGGGACTACGACATACAATGAGCAGTTCTTC; CDR3 protein: CASSQTTGTTTYNEQFF
clone size: .; J gene: TRBJ2-7; V gene: TRBV18; D gene: .; CDR3 DNA: TGTGCCAGCTCACCTCTAGGGGGAGGACCCACCCACGAGCAGTACTTC; CDR3 protein: CASSPLGGGPTHEQYF
clone size: .; J gene: TRBJ2-7; V gene: TRBV9; D gene: .; CDR3 DNA: TGTGCCAGCAGCGTAGTGAGTTCGGGCGAGCAGTACTTC; CDR3 protein: CASSVVSSGEQYF
clone size: .; J gene: TRBJ1-2; V gene: TRBV10-3; D gene: .; CDR3 DNA: TGTGCCATCAGTGATGAGACCAGATCCTACGACTACACCTTC; CDR3 protein: CAISDETRSYDYTF
clone size: .; J gene: TRBJ2-7; V gene: TRBV5-1; D gene: .; CDR3 DNA: TGCGCCAGCATGGTCCTGGCAGCCGAGCAGTACTTC; CDR3 protein: CASMVLAAEQYF
clone size: .; J gene: TRBJ2-1; V gene: TRBV6-1; D gene: TRBD1; CDR3 DNA: TGTGCCAGCAGTGAACAACAGGGGGCCTACAATGAGCAGTTCTTC; CDR3 protein: CASSEQQGAYNEQFF
clone size: .; J gene: TRBJ2-7; V gene: TRBV4-1; D gene: TRBD1; CDR3 DNA: TGCGCCAGCAGCCAGGGGACAGGGGGATCCTACGAGCAGTACTTC; CDR3 protein: CASSQGTGGSYEQYF
clone size: .; J gene: TRBJ1-3; V gene: TRBV5-1; D gene: .; CDR3 DNA: TGCGCCAGCAGCCCCGGGACTCCTGGAAACACCATATATTTT; CDR3 protein: CASSPGTPGNTIYF
clone size: .; J gene: TRBJ2-7; V gene: TRBV15; D gene: .; CDR3 DNA: TGTGCCACCACGGCGGGACCGCAGTACGAGCAGTACTTC; CDR3 protein: CATTAGPQYEQYF